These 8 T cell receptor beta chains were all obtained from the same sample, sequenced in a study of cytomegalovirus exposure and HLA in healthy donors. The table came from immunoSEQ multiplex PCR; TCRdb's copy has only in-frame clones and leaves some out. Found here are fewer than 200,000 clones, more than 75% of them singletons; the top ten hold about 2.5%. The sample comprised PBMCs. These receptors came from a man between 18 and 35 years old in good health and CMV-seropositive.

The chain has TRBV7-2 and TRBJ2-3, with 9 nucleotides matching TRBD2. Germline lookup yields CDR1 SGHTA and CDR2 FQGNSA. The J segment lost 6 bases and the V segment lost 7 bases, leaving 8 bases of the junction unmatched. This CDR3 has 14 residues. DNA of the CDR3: TGTGCCAGCAACCTCCTAGCGGGAACTGATACGCAGTATTTT. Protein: CASNLLAGTDTQYF.

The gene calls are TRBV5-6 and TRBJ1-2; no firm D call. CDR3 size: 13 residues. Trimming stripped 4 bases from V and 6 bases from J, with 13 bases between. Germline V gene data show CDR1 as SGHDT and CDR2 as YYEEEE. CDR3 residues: CASSPPDGNGYTF. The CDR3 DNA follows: TGTGCCAGCAGCCCACCGGACGGGAATGGCTACACCTTC.

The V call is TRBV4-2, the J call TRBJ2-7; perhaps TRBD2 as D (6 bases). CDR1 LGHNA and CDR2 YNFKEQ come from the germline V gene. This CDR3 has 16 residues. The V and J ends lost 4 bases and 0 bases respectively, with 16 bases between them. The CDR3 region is CASSLGLWGDSYEQYF. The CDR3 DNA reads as TGTGCCAGCAGCCTCGGATTGTGGGGGGACTCCTACGAGCAGTACTTC.

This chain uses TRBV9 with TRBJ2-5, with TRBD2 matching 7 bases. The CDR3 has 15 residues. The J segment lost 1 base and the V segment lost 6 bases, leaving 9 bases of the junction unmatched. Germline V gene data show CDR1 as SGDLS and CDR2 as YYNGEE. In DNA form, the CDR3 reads TGTGCCAGCACCCTTTCGGGGGGACTCCAAGAGACCCAGTACTTC. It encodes CASTLSGGLQETQYF.

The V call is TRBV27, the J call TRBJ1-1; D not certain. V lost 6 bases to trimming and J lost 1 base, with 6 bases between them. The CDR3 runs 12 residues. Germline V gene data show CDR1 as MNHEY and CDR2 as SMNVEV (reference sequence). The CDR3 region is CASRSGNTEAFF. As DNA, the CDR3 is TGTGCCAGCAGATCGGGGAACACTGAAGCTTTCTTT.

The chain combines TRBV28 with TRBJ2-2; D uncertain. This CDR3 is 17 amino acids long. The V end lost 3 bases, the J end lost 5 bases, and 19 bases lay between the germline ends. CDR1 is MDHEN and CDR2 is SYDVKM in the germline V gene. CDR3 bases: TGTGCCAGCAGTTTGAGGCAGCTACGACGAATAACCGGGGAGCTGTTTTTT. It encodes CASSLRQLRRITGELFF.

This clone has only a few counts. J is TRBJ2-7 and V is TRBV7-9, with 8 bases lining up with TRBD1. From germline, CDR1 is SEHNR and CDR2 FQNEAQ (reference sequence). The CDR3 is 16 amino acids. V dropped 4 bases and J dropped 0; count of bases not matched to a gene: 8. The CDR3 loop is CASSSRTGNSSYEQYF. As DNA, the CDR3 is TGTGCCAGCAGCTCTAGGACAGGGAACAGCTCCTACGAGCAGTACTTC.

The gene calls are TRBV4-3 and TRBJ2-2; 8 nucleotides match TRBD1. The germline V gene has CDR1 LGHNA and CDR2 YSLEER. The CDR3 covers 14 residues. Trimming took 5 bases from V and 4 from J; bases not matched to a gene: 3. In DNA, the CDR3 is TGCGCCAGCAGCTCTGGACAGGGCACCGGGGAGCTGTTTTTT. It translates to CASSSGQGTGELFF.